A single sample gave rise to the 30 T cell receptor beta chains below, sequenced in a study of response to subunit inactivated influenza vaccine. TCRdb re-analysed the RT-PCR reads in MiXCR, keeping a single row per CDR3 protein. This sample yields a few hundred thousand distinct CDR3 sequences, of which 11% are seen a single time; roughly 11% belongs to the top ten. These data were also reused for a study on T cells expressing NK-cell markers. That paper states: Making the TCR beta cDNA relied on 5'RACE template switching with UMIs.

The input for sequencing was PBMCs from blood, taken on the day of vaccination. Receptors originate from a man aged 50-60 years who received an inactivated influenza vaccine.

This clonotype was seen many times. V is TRBV5-1 and J is TRBJ2-2; D is unclear. The CDR3 covers 14 residues. Germline V gene sequence: CDR1 SGHRS, CDR2 YFSETQ. V was pared by 4 bases and J by 1 base, with 8 bases between. Written as DNA, the CDR3 is TGCGCCAGCAGCCGACGACAGAACACCGGGGAGCTGTTTTTT. Its protein product is CASSRRQNTGELFF.

Ten or more counts support this clonotype. V and J are TRBV6-2 or TRBV6-3 and TRBJ1-1; D gene ambiguous. Per the germline V gene, CDR1 is MNHEY and CDR2 is SVGEGT. The CDR3 extends over 13 amino acids. The germline V and J ends were trimmed by 5 bases and 4 bases, with 11 bases remaining between them. DNA of the CDR3: TGTGCCAGCAGTACGGATCTCGGCACTGAAGCTTTCTTT. Its protein is CASSTDLGTEAFF.

This rearrangement joins TRBV7-2 to TRBJ2-1, with TRBD2 matching 14 bases. Germline values: CDR1 SGHTA, CDR2 FQGNSA. The V gene end was trimmed by 5 bases and the J gene end by 3 bases; junction bases not matched to a gene: 3. This CDR3 has 16 amino acids. CDR3 in amino acids: CASSQTSGGGYNEQFF. For the CDR3, the DNA is TGTGCCAGCAGCCAGACTAGCGGGGGGGGCTACAATGAGCAGTTCTTC. Using reference TRBV7-2 and TRBJ2-1 for the parts outside the CDR3, the full variable domain is GAGVSQSPSNKVTEKGKDVELRCDPISGHTALYWYRQSLGQGLEFLIYFQGNSAPDKSGLPSDRFSAERTGGSVSTLTIQRTQQEDSAVYLCASSQTSGGGYNEQFFGPGTRLTVL.

The chain uses TRBV18 and TRBJ2-7, with a weak D call TRBD1 (5 bases). The CDR3 sequence is 14 residues long. V lost 1 base, J lost 6 bases, and 13 bases lay in between. Per the germline V gene, CDR1 is KGHSH and CDR2 is LQKENI. This CDR3 is CASSPRVQGAEQYF. The CDR3 DNA sequence: TGTGCCAGCTCACCACGGGTCCAGGGCGCCGAGCAGTACTTC. Full variable domain (missing parts from reference TRBV18 and TRBJ2-7): NAGVMQNPRHLVRRRGQEARLRCSPMKGHSHVYWYRQLPEEGLKFMVYLQKENIIDESGMPKERFSAEFPKEGPSILRIQQVVRGDSAAYFCASSPRVQGAEQYFGPGTRLTVT.

The rearrangement joins TRBV29-1 to TRBJ2-1; a possible D gene is TRBD2 (5 bases). The V end was cut by 6 bases, the J end by 4 bases, with 10 bases between. The CDR3 runs to 12 residues. Looked up from germline, CDR1 is SQVTM and CDR2 is ANQGSEA. CDR3 coding DNA: TGCAGCGTCCAAAGCGGTTACAATGAGCAGTTCTTC. This gives the protein CSVQSGYNEQFF.

This clonotype was picked up many times. This chain connects TRBV6-5 to TRBJ2-3; D call uncertain. CDR1 MNHEY and CDR2 SVGAGI come from the germline V gene. This CDR3 is 11 amino acids long. V was pared by 7 bases and J by 6 bases, with 8 bases between. The CDR3 is CASTQWDTQYF. The CDR3 nucleotides are TGTGCCAGCACACAATGGGATACGCAGTATTTT.

Written as DNA, the CDR3 is TGTGCCAGCAGTTACCGAGGGGGTTACAGGGTGGGCAATCAGCCCCAGCATTTT. This gives the protein CASSYRGGYRVGNQPQHF. The chain is built from TRBV6-5 and TRBJ1-5, with D possibly matching TRBD1 (6 bases). Looked up from germline, CDR1 is MNHEY and CDR2 is SVGAGI. The CDR3 has 18 amino acids. The V end lost 2 bases, the J end lost 2 bases, and 19 bases lay between the germline ends.

This clonotype was seen a few times. The CDR3 is CSVGGRVNTGELFF. Written as DNA, the CDR3 is TGCAGCGTCGGTGGCAGGGTCAACACCGGGGAGCTGTTTTTT. This rearrangement joins TRBV29-1 to TRBJ2-2; perhaps TRBD1 as D (5 bases). There are 14 residues in the CDR3. Germline V gene sequence: CDR1 SQVTM, CDR2 ANQGSEA. V was trimmed by 6 bases and J by 2 bases, leaving 13 bases between them.

This clonotype was recorded a few times. The chain is built from TRBV7-2 and TRBJ2-3, with 11 bases lining up with TRBD1. V lost 6 bases to trimming and J lost 3 bases; unmatched junction nucleotides: 5. The CDR3 spans 15 residues. Looked up from germline, CDR1 is SGHTA and CDR2 is FQGNSA. CDR3 bases: TGTGCCAGCAGATACGGACAGGGGGCAACAGATACGCAGTATTTT. This sequence encodes CASRYGQGATDTQYF. Using reference TRBV7-2 and TRBJ2-3 for the parts outside the CDR3, the full variable domain is GAGVSQSPSNKVTEKGKDVELRCDPISGHTALYWYRQSLGQGLEFLIYFQGNSAPDKSGLPSDRFSAERTGGSVSTLTIQRTQQEDSAVYLCASRYGQGATDTQYFGPGTRLTVL.

The chain carries TRBV11-3 and TRBJ2-1; D gene uncertain. Trimming stripped 1 base from V and 8 bases from J, with 9 bases between. There are 13 residues in the CDR3. Germline assignment: CDR1 SGHNT and CDR2 YENEEA. CDR3 amino acids: CASSLGGPDEQFF. The DNA of the CDR3 is TGTGCCAGCAGCTTAGGCGGCCCGGATGAGCAGTTCTTC.

This clonotype was counted a few times. V gene TRBV7-9 combines with J gene TRBJ2-7; 8 nucleotides line up with TRBD1. Trimming took 0 bases from V and 3 from J; bases not matched to a gene: 4. The germline V gene encodes CDR1 SEHNR and CDR2 FQNEAQ (reference sequence). This CDR3 comprises 15 residues. CDR3 protein: CASSLAQGAFYEQYF. Here the CDR3 DNA reads TGTGCCAGCAGCTTAGCTCAGGGGGCTTTCTACGAGCAGTACTTC. The full variable domain, its missing parts supplied by reference TRBV7-9 and TRBJ2-7, is DTGVSQNPRHKITKRGQNVTFRCDPISEHNRLYWYRQTLGQGPEFLTYFQNEAQLEKSRLLSDRFSAERPKGSFSTLEIQRTEQGDSAMYLCASSLAQGAFYEQYFGPGTRLTVT.

This clonotype was seen a handful of times. The chain links TRBV19 to TRBJ2-3; D not certain. Trimming pared 0 bases from V and 2 bases from J, leaving 9 bases between. CDR1 is LNHDA and CDR2 is SQIVND in the germline V gene (reference sequence). There are 15 residues in the CDR3. The CDR3: CASSIDGWSTDTQYF. The DNA for the CDR3 is TGTGCCAGTAGTATAGATGGTTGGTCCACAGATACGCAGTATTTT.

This clonotype was seen a handful of times. J is TRBJ2-7 and V is TRBV19, with a weak D call TRBD1 (5 bases). The CDR3 has 15 amino acids. Germline CDR1 is LNHDA and CDR2 is SQIVND (reference sequence). V gave up 7 bases and J gave up 2 bases, with 18 bases separating them. The CDR3 is CASTKAGKDTYEQYF. For the CDR3, the DNA is TGTGCCAGTACCAAAGCAGGGAAGGACACCTACGAGCAGTACTTC.

This clonotype was counted many times. The J gene is TRBJ1-5, the V gene TRBV20-1, with 8 bases fitting TRBD1. After removal of 3 bases from V and 4 bases from J, the junction contained 5 bases not matched to a gene. This CDR3 comprises 14 residues. Germline V CDR1 and CDR2: DFQATT, SNEGSKA (reference sequence). This CDR3 is CSASPGQGNQPQHF. CDR3 DNA: TGCAGTGCTAGCCCAGGACAGGGTAATCAGCCCCAGCATTTT.

The chain couples TRBV6-2 or TRBV6-3 to TRBJ2-3; D ambiguous. V lost 6 bases, J lost 0 bases, and 7 bases lay in between. Germline-derived CDR1 and CDR2 are MNHEY and SVGEGT. The CDR3 length is 13 residues. CDR3: CASRQPSTDTQYF. CDR3 DNA: TGTGCCAGCAGGCAGCCAAGCACAGATACGCAGTATTTT.

The CDR3 DNA is TGTGCCAGCAGAGAACAGGGGGCTACCTACGAGCAGTACTTC. It yields the protein CASREQGATYEQYF. V is TRBV6-2 or TRBV6-3 and J is TRBJ2-7, with TRBD1 identical over 9 bases. V lost 6 bases, J lost 2 bases, and 5 bases stayed unmatched. The CDR3 length is 14 residues. From germline, CDR1 is MNHEY and CDR2 SVGEGT.

This chain links TRBV29-1 with TRBJ1-3; D gene uncertain. V was pared by 4 bases and J by 4 bases, with 11 bases between. CDR1 and CDR2 from the germline V gene are SQVTM and ANQGSEA. CDR3 length: 13 residues. As DNA, the CDR3 is TGCAGCGTTGGAGGGTTTGCCGGAAACACCATATATTTT. This gives the protein CSVGGFAGNTIYF.

This chain links TRBV20-1 with TRBJ2-5; 9 positions match TRBD1. The V gene's germline CDR1 is DFQATT and CDR2 SNEGSKA (reference sequence). The J segment lost 4 bases and the V segment lost 0 bases, leaving 6 bases of the junction unmatched. This CDR3 is 15 amino acids long. Here the CDR3 DNA reads TGCAGTGCTAGAGATCCGGGACAGGGAACAGAGACCCAGTACTTC. Translating it yields CSARDPGQGTETQYF.

The gene calls are TRBV30 and TRBJ2-1; D unresolved. CDR1 and CDR2 (germline): GTSNPN, SVGIG (reference sequence). Trimming removed 8 bases at V and 8 bases at J, with 4 bases between. The CDR3 spans 8 residues. The CDR3 nucleotides are TGTGCCAGTGATGAGCAGTTCTTC. Translating gives CASDEQFF.

This clonotype was seen only a few times. This chain links TRBV4-3 with TRBJ2-7, with 7 positions matching TRBD2. V shed 0 bases and J 4 bases; nucleotides not matched to a gene: 3. The CDR3 covers 14 residues. Germline lookup yields CDR1 LGHNA and CDR2 YSLEER. The CDR3 region is CASSQDAGAYEQYF. For the CDR3, the DNA is TGCGCCAGCAGCCAAGATGCGGGAGCATACGAGCAGTACTTC.

This clonotype was counted only a few times. The genes are TRBV29-1 and TRBJ1-1; no definite D call. The CDR3 loop spans 13 amino acids. Germline CDR1 and CDR2: SQVTM and ANQGSEA. The ends were cut back, 3 bases at V and 0 bases at J, with 8 bases in the middle. Here the CDR3 reads CSVEPGLNTEAFF. The CDR3, as DNA: TGCAGCGTTGAGCCGGGTTTGAACACTGAAGCTTTCTTT.

This clonotype was found many times. The chain is built from TRBV28 and TRBJ1-2; tentatively, D is TRBD1 (6 bases). CDR1 is MDHEN, CDR2 SYDVKM, per germline. Trimming took off 2 bases at V and 3 bases at J, with 16 bases between the two ends. The CDR3 is made up of 16 amino acids. The CDR3 region is CASSLGPRDNHYGYTF. CDR3 DNA: TGTGCCAGCAGTTTAGGCCCCCGGGACAACCACTATGGCTACACCTTC.

This clonotype was seen repeatedly, ten times or more. The chain links TRBV28 to TRBJ2-1, with 7 nucleotides matching TRBD1. This CDR3 is 14 amino acids long. Germline trimming cut 8 bases from V and 6 bases from J; bases unmatched to any gene: 10. From germline, CDR1 is MDHEN and CDR2 SYDVKM. In nucleotides, the CDR3 is TGTGCCAGCCACATTAGGGACAGCCGCAATGAGCAGTTCTTC. This encodes CASHIRDSRNEQFF.

The chain links TRBV28 to TRBJ2-1, with a tentative D call TRBD2 (6 bases). CDR1 MDHEN and CDR2 SYDVKM come from the germline V gene. This CDR3 contains 10 residues. The V end was cut by 10 bases, the J end by 9 bases, with 10 bases between. The CDR3: CATRGGEQFF. In nucleotides, the CDR3 is TGTGCCACCCGGGGAGGTGAGCAGTTCTTC.

This clonotype appeared many times. The gene calls are TRBV12-3 or TRBV12-4 and TRBJ1-5; D may be TRBD1 (6 bases). This CDR3 is 15 amino acids long. Trimming removed 5 bases at V and 3 bases at J, with 14 bases between. The CDR3 sequence: CASSPQGSTNQPQHF. CDR3 sequence (DNA): TGTGCCAGCAGTCCTCAGGGGTCCACCAATCAGCCCCAGCATTTT.

This clonotype was seen more than once but under ten times. The genes are TRBV29-1 and TRBJ2-1, with 8 nucleotides matching TRBD2. V was clipped by 5 bases and J by 5 bases; unmatched bases: 11. In germline, CDR1 is SQVTM, CDR2 ANQGSEA. This CDR3 has 15 amino acids. As DNA, the CDR3 is TGCAGCGTTACCTTCCGACTAGCGACAAACAATGAGCAGTTCTTC. Amino acids: CSVTFRLATNNEQFF.

This clonotype was recorded many times. This chain uses TRBV20-1 with TRBJ2-3; tentatively, D is TRBD1 or TRBD2 (7 bases each). CDR3 length equals 14 residues. V lost 6 bases and J lost 5, with 18 bases in between. Per germline, CDR1 DFQATT and CDR2 SNEGSKA (reference sequence). The CDR3 loop reads CSAMTGRGGDTQYF. CDR3 nucleotide sequence: TGCAGTGCGATGACAGGGAGGGGAGGAGATACGCAGTATTTT.

This clonotype has just a few counts. This chain links TRBV20-1 with TRBJ2-7; 7 bases are shared with TRBD2. The junction had 10 bases not matched to a gene; V was cut back by 2 bases and J by 6 bases. Germline CDR1 is DFQATT and CDR2 is SNEGSKA (reference sequence). The CDR3 extends over 14 amino acids. CDR3 residues: CSARTTSEGSEQYF. The CDR3 nucleotides read TGCAGTGCTAGAACAACTAGCGAGGGTTCCGAGCAGTACTTC.

This clonotype has a count of ten or more. The chain is built from TRBV5-5 and TRBJ2-3; D may be TRBD1 (6 bases). This CDR3 has 16 residues. The V end lost 4 bases, the J end lost 0 bases, and 15 bases lay between the germline ends. Germline V lookup: CDR1 SGHKS, CDR2 YYEKEE (reference sequence). CDR3 sequence reads: CASSLLTGISTDTQYF. DNA of the CDR3: TGTGCCAGCAGCCTCCTGACAGGAATTAGCACAGATACGCAGTATTTT.

This clonotype has ten or more counts. The chain recombines TRBV20-1 with TRBJ2-7, with D possibly being TRBD2 (6 bases). CDR3 length: 15 amino acids. Trimming took 3 bases from V and 2 from J, leaving 17 bases between them. Looked up from germline, CDR1 is DFQATT and CDR2 is SNEGSKA (reference sequence). CDR3 protein: CSARQAGLTTYEQYF. CDR3 nucleotides: TGCAGTGCTAGGCAAGCGGGCTTAACGACCTACGAGCAGTACTTC.